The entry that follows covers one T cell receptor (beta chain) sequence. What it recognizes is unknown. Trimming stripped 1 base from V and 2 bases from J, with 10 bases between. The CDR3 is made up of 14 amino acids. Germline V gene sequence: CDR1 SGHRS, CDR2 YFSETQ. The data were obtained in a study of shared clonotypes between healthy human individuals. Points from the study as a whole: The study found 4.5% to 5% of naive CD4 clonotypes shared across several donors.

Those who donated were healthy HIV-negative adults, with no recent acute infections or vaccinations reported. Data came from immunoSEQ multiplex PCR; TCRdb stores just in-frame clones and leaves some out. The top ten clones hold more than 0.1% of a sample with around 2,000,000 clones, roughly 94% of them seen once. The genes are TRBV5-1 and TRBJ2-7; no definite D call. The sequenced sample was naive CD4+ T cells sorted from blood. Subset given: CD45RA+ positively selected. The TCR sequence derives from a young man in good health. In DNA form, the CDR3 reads TGCGCCAGCAGCTTGTTTTCCCAGACCTACGAGCAGTACTTC. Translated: CASSLFSQTYEQYF.